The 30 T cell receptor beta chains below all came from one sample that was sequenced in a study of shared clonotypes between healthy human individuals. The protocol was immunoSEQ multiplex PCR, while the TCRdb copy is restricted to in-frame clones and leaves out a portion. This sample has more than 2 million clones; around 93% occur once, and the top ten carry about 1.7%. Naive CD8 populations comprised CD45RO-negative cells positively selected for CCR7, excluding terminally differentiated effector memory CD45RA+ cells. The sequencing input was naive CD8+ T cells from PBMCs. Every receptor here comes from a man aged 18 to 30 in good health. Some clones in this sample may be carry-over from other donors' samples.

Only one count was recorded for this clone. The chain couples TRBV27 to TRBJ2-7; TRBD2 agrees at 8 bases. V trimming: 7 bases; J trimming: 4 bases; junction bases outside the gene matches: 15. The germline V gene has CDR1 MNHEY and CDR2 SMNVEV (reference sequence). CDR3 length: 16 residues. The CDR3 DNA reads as TGTGCCAGCATTAACTCACCAGGAGCGGGAGTATACGAGCAGTACTTC. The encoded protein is CASINSPGAGVYEQYF.

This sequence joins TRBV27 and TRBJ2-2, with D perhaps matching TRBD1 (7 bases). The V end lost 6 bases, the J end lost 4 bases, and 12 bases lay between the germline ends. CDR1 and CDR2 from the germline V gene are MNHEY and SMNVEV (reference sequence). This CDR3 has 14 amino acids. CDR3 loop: CASRSRGVTGELFF. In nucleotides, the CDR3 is TGTGCCAGCAGGAGCAGGGGGGTCACCGGGGAGCTGTTTTTT.

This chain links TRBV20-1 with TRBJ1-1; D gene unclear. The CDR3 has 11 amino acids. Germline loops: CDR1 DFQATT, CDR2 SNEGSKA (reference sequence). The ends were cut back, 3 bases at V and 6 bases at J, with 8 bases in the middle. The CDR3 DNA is TGCAGTGCTAGCGTGGGCTCTGAAGCTTTCTTT. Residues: CSASVGSEAFF.

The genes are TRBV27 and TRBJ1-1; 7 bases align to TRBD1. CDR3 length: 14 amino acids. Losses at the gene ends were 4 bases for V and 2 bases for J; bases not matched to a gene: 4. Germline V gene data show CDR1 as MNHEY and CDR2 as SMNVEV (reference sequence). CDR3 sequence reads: CASSSGGQNTEAFF. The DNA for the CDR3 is TGTGCCAGCAGTTCAGGGGGTCAAAACACTGAAGCTTTCTTT.

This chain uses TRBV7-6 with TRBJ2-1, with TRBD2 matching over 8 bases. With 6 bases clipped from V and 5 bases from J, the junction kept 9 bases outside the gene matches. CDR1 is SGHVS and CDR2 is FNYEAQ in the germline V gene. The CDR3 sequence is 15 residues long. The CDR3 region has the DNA TGTGCCAGCAGTCATACTAGCGGAGAGAACAATGAGCAGTTCTTC. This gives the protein CASSHTSGENNEQFF.

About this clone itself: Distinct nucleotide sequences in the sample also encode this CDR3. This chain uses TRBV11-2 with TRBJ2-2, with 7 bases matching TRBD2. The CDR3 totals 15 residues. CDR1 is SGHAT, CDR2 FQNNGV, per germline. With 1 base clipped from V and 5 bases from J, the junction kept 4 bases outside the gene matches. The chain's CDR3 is CASSLVLADTGELFF. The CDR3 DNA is TGTGCCAGCAGCTTAGTCCTAGCGGATACCGGGGAGCTGTTTTTT.

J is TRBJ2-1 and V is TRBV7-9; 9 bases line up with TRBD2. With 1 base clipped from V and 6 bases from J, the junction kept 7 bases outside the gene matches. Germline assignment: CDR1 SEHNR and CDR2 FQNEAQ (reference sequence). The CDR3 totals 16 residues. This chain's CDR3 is CASSLESGRLVNEQFF. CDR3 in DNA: TGTGCCAGCAGCTTAGAAAGCGGGAGGTTGGTCAATGAGCAGTTCTTC. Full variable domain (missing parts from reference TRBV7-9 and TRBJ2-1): DTGVSQNPRHKITKRGQNVTFRCDPISEHNRLYWYRQTLGQGPEFLTYFQNEAQLEKSRLLSDRFSAERPKGSFSTLEIQRTEQGDSAMYLCASSLESGRLVNEQFFGPGTRLTVL.

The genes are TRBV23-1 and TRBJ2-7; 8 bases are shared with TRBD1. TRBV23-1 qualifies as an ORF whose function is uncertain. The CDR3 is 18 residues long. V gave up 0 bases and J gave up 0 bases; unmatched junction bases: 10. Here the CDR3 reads CASSQSGPGQESSYEQYF. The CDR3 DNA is TGCGCCAGCAGTCAATCTGGTCCGGGACAGGAGAGCTCCTACGAGCAGTACTTC.

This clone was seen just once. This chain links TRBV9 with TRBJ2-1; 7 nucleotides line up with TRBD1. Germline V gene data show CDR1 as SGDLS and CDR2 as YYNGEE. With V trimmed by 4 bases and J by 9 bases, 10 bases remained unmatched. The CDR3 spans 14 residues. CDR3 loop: CASSRRQGFGEQFF. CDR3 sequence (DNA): TGTGCCAGCAGCCGGCGACAGGGTTTTGGTGAGCAGTTCTTC.

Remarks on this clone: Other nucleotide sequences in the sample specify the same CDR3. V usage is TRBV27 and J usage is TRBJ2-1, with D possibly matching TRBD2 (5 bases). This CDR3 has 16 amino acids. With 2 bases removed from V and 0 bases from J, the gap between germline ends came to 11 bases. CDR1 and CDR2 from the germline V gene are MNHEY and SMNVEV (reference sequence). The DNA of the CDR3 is TGTGCCAGCAGTTTAGCTTCGGGAAGCTCCTACAATGAGCAGTTCTTC. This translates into CASSLASGSSYNEQFF.

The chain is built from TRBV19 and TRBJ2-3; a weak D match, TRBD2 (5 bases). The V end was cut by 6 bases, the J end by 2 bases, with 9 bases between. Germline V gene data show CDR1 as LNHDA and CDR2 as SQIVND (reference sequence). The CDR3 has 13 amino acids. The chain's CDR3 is CASRRANTDTQYF. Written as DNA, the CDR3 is TGTGCCAGTAGGCGGGCTAACACAGATACGCAGTATTTT.

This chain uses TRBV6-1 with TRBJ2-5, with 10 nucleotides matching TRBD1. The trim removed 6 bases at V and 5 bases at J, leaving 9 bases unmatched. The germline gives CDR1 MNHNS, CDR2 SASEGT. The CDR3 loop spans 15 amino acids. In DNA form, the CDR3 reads TGTGCCAGCAGCCGGGACAGGGGTTTAGGGGAGACCCAGTACTTC. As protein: CASSRDRGLGETQYF.

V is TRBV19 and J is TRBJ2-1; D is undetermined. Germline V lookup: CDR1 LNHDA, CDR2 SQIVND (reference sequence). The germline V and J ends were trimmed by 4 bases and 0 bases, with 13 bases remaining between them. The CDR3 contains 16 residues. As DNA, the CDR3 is TGTGCCAGTAGTAAAAGGATCCCTAGCTCCTACAATGAGCAGTTCTTC. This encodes CASSKRIPSSYNEQFF.

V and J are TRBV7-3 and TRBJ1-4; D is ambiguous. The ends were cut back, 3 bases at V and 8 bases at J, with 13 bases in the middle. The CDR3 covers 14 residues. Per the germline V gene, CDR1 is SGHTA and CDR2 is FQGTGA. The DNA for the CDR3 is TGTGCCAGCAGCTTGCGGCCCGCGCCGGAAAAACTGTTTTTT. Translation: CASSLRPAPEKLFF.

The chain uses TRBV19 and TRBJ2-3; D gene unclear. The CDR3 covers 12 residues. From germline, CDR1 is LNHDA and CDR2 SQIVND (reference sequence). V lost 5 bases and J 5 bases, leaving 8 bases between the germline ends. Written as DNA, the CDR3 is TGTGCCAGTAGTTCAGTGGGAGATACGCAGTATTTT. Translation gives CASSSVGDTQYF.

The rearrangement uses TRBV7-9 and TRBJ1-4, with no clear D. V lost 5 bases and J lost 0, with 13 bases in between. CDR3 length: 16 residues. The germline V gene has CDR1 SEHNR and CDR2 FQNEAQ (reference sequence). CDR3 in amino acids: CASSTDQQATNEKLFF. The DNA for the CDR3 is TGTGCCAGCAGCACCGACCAGCAGGCAACTAATGAAAAACTGTTTTTT.

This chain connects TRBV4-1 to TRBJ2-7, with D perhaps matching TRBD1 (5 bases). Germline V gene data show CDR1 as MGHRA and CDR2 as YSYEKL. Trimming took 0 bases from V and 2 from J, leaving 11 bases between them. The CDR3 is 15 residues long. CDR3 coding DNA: TGCGCCAGCAGCCAAGAGTGGACATCGGCCTACGAGCAGTACTTC. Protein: CASSQEWTSAYEQYF.

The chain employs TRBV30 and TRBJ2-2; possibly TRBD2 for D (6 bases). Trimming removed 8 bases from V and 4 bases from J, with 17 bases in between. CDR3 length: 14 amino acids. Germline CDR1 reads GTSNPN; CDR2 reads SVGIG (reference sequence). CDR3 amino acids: CAVPGLQFTGELFF. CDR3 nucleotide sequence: TGTGCCGTTCCTGGACTACAATTCACCGGGGAGCTGTTTTTT.

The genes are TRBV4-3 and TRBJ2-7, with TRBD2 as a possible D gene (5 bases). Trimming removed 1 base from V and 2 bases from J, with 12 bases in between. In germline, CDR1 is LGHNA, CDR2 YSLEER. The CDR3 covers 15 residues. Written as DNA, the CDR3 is TGCGCCAGCAGCCAAGGGACTGCTTTTCCCTACGAGCAGTACTTC. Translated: CASSQGTAFPYEQYF.

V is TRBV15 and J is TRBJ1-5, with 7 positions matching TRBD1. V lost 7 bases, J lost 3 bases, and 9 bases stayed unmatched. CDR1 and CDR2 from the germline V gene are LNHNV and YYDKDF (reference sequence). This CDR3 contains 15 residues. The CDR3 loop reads CATNNRGMDNQPQHF. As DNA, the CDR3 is TGTGCCACCAATAACAGGGGAATGGACAATCAGCCCCAGCATTTT.

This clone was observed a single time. In nucleotides, the CDR3 is TGTGCCAGCAGGCCATTCAGCGGGTCGTCCTACGAGCAGTACTTC. Protein: CASRPFSGSSYEQYF. The chain couples TRBV6-1 to TRBJ2-7, with D tentatively TRBD2 (6 bases). CDR1 and CDR2 from the germline V gene are MNHNS and SASEGT. V was clipped by 6 bases and J by 1 base, with 16 bases between them. This CDR3 has 15 residues.

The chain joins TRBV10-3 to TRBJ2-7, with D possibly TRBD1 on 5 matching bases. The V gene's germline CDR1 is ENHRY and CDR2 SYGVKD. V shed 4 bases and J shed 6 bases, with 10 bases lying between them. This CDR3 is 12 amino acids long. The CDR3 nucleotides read TGTGCCATCAGTGCCGACAGTCTCGAGCAGTACTTC. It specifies CAISADSLEQYF.

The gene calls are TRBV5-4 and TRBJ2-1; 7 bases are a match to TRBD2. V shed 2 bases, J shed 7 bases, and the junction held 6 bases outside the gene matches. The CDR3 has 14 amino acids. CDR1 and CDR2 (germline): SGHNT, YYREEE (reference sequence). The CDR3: CASSFYGTTNEQFF. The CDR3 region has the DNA TGTGCCAGCAGCTTTTATGGGACTACGAATGAGCAGTTCTTC.

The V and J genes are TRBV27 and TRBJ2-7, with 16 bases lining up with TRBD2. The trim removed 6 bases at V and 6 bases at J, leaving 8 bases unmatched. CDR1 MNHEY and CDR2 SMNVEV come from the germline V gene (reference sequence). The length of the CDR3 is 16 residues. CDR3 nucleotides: TGTGCCAGCAGCGCTGGGACTAGCGGGAGGGTAGGCGAGCAGTACTTC. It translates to CASSAGTSGRVGEQYF.

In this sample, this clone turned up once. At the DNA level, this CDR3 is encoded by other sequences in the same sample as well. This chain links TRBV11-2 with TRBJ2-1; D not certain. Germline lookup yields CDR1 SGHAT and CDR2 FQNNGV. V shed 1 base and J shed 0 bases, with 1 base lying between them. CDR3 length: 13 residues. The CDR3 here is CASSLVSYNEQFF. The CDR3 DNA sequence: TGTGCCAGCAGCTTAGTCTCCTACAATGAGCAGTTCTTC.

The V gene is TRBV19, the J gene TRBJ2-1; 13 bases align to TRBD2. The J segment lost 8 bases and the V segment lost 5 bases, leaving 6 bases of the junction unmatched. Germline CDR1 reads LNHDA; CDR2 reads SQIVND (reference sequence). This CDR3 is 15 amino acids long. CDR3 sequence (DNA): TGTGCCAGTAGTCCTCGGACTAGCGGGAGCTATGAGCAGTTCTTC. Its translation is CASSPRTSGSYEQFF.

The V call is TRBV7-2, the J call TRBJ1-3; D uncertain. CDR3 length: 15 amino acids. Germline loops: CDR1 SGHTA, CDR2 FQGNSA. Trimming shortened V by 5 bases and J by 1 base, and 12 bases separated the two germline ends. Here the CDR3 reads CASSPTPQSGNTIYF. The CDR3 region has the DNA TGTGCCAGCAGCCCGACTCCCCAATCTGGAAACACCATATATTTT.

The CDR3 is CASSSGTDYYEQYF. The DNA of the CDR3 is TGTGCCAGCAGCAGCGGGACGGACTACTACGAGCAGTACTTC. The chain joins TRBV11-2 to TRBJ2-7, with TRBD2 matching over 7 bases. J gave up 3 bases and V 5 bases, and 7 bases lay outside the gene matches. The germline CDR1 and CDR2 sequences are SGHAT and FQNNGV. The CDR3 length is 14 residues.

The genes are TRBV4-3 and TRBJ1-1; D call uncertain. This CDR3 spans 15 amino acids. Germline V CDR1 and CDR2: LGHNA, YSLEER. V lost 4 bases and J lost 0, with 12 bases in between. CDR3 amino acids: CASSRRGPLNTEAFF. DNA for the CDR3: TGCGCCAGCAGCCGCCGTGGGCCGCTGAACACTGAAGCTTTCTTT.

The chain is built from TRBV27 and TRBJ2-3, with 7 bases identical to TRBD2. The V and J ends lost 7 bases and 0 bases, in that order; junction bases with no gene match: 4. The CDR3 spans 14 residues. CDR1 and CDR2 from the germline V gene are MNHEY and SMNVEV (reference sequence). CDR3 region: CASTTSASTDTQYF. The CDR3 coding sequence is TGTGCCAGCACTACTAGCGCCAGCACAGATACGCAGTATTTT.